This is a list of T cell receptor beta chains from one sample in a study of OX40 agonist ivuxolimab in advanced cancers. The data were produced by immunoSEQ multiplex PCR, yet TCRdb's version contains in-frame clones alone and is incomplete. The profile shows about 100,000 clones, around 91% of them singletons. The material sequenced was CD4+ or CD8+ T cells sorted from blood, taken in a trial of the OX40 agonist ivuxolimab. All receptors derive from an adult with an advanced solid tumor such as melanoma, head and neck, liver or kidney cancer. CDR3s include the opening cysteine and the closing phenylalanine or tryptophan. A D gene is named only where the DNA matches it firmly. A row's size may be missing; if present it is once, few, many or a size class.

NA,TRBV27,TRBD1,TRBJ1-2,CASHSGGAENYGYTF,TGTGCCAGCCATTCAGGGGGGGCGGAGAACTATGGCTACACCTTC
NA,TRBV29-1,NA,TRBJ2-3,CSVSAATQYF,TGCAGCGTTAGCGCGGCTACGCAGTATTTT
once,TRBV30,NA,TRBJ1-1,CAWIGGGIRPMNTEAFF,TGTGCCTGGATAGGGGGGGGGATTCGGCCCATGAACACTGAAGCTTTCTTT
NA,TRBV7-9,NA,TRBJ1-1,CASSPGAGFPTEAFF,TGTGCCAGCAGCCCAGGGGCGGGGTTTCCCACTGAAGCTTTCTTT
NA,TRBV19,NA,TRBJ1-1,CASSIVGRGTEAFF,TGTGCCAGTAGTATAGTAGGCAGGGGAACTGAAGCTTTCTTT
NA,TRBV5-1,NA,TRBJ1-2,CASSLRDLYGYTF,TGCGCCAGCAGCTTGCGGGACCTCTATGGCTACACCTTC
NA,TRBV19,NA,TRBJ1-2,CASSILPGYGYTF,TGTGCCAGCAGTATTTTGCCGGGCTATGGCTACACCTTC
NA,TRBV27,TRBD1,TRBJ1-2,CASSSRDSQIYGYTF,TGTGCCAGCAGTTCCCGGGACAGCCAAATCTATGGCTACACCTTC
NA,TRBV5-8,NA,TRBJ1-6,CASSLDPGFNSPLHF,TGTGCCAGCAGCTTGGATCCCGGGTTTAATTCACCCCTCCACTTT
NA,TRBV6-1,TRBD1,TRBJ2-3,CASSDWTGRDTQYF,TGTGCCAGCAGTGACTGGACAGGCCGGGATACGCAGTATTTT
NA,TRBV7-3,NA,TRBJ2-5,CASSPQPQETQYF,TGTGCCAGCAGCCCGCAGCCTCAAGAGACCCAGTACTTC
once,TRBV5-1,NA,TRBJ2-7,CASSPGTARTGEQYF,TGCGCCAGCAGCCCCGGGACGGCCCGGACCGGCGAGCAGTACTTC
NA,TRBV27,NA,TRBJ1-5,CASSLVGSHLNQPQHF,TGTGCCAGCAGTTTAGTTGGCAGCCACCTAAATCAGCCCCAGCATTTT
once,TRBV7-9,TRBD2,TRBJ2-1,CASSLDPGGGMDEQFF,TGTGCCAGCAGCTTAGACCCCGGGGGGGGTATGGATGAGCAGTTCTTC
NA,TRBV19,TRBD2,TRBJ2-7,CASSSGTSASYEQYF,TGTGCCAGTAGTTCAGGGACTAGCGCCTCCTACGAGCAGTACTTC
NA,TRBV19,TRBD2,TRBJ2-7,CASKSGLESYEQYF,TGTGCCAGTAAGTCAGGACTAGAGTCCTACGAGCAGTACTTC
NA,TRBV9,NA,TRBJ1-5,CASSVDGGDNQPQHF,TGTGCCAGCAGCGTAGATGGGGGGGACAATCAGCCCCAGCATTTT
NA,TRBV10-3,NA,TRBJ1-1,CATNKRVQGKAEAFF,TGTGCCACCAACAAAAGGGTACAGGGCAAGGCTGAAGCTTTCTTT
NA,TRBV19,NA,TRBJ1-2,CASNAIGINYGYTF,TGTGCCAGCAACGCAATCGGGATTAACTATGGCTACACCTTC
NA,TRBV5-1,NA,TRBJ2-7,CASSLGRLTYEQYF,TGCGCCAGCAGCTTGGGTAGATTAACCTACGAGCAGTACTTC
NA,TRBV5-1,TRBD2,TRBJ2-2,CASSFYPTSGSANTGELFF,TGCGCCAGCAGCTTCTACCCAACTAGCGGGAGTGCGAACACCGGGGAGCTGTTTTTT
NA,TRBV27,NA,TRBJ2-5,CASRAPNSETQYF,TGTGCCAGCAGGGCCCCAAATTCAGAGACCCAGTACTTC
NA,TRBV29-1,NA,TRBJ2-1,CSVGWTISYNEQFF,TGCAGCGTGGGCTGGACTATCTCCTACAATGAGCAGTTCTTC
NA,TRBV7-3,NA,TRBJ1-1,CASSLNPGRPGTEAFF,TGTGCCAGCAGCTTAAACCCGGGGCGGCCAGGCACTGAAGCTTTCTTT
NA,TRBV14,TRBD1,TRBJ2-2,CASGKGAITGELFF,TGTGCCAGCGGCAAGGGGGCGATTACCGGGGAGCTGTTTTTT
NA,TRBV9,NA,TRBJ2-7,CASSVDPGLKGEQYF,TGTGCCAGCAGCGTAGATCCGGGACTCAAGGGCGAGCAGTACTTC
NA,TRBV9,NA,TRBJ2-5,CASSGASGTQYF,TGTGCCAGCAGCGGGGCCTCGGGGACCCAGTACTTC
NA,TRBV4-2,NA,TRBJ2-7,CASSQLGVAPYEQYF,TGTGCCAGCAGCCAATTGGGGGTGGCTCCCTACGAGCAGTACTTC
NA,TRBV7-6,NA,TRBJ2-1,CASSPVPANEQFF,TGTGCCAGCAGCCCTGTTCCGGCCAATGAGCAGTTCTTC
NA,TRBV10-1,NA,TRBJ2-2,CASSESNLGRTNTGELFF,TGCGCCAGCAGTGAGTCGAATCTAGGACGGACGAACACCGGGGAGCTGTTTTTT
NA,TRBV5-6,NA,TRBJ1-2,CASSSGTPGGYTF,TGTGCCAGCAGTTCGGGGACACCGGGAGGCTACACCTTC
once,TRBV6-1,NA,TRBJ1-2,CASTDGGFGGYTF,TGTGCCAGCACCGACGGGGGATTCGGAGGCTACACCTTC
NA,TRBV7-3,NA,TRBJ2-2,CASSPRTATGELFF,TGTGCCAGCAGCCCAAGGACGGCCACCGGGGAGCTGTTTTTT
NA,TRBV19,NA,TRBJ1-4,CASSWNRAEKLFF,TGTGCCAGTAGTTGGAACAGGGCTGAAAAACTGTTTTTT
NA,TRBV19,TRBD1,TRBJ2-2,CASSSGPGQGRITGELFF,TGTGCCAGTAGTTCGGGTCCCGGACAGGGGCGAATCACCGGGGAGCTGTTTTTT
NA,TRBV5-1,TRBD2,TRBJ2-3,CASSPRLAGGTDTQYF,TGCGCCAGCAGCCCCAGACTAGCGGGAGGCACAGATACGCAGTATTTT
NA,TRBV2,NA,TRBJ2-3,CASSEKPPRRTDTQYF,TGTGCCAGCAGTGAAAAACCCCCGAGGCGCACAGATACGCAGTATTTT
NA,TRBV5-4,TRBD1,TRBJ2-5,CASSSPARGYETQYF,TGTGCCAGCAGCTCTCCCGCCAGGGGGTATGAGACCCAGTACTTC
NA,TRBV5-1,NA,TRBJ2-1,CASSLSGFAYNEQFF,TGCGCCAGCAGCTTATCAGGGTTCGCCTACAATGAGCAGTTCTTC
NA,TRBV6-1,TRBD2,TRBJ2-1,CASSSSGSHNEQFF,TGTGCCAGTTCTTCTAGCGGGAGCCACAATGAGCAGTTCTTC
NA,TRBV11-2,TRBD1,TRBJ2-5,CASSFDRGQETQYF,TGTGCCAGCAGCTTTGACAGGGGACAAGAGACCCAGTACTTC
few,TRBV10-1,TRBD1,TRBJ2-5,CASGQGTETQYF,TGCGCCAGCGGACAGGGGACAGAGACCCAGTACTTC
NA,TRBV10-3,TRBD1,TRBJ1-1,CAISGRTGVTEAFF,TGTGCCATCAGTGGCAGGACAGGGGTCACTGAAGCTTTCTTT
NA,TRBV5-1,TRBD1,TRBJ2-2,CASTRDSPNTGELFF,TGCGCCAGTACCCGGGACAGCCCGAACACCGGGGAGCTGTTTTTT
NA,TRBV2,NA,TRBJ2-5,CASSYGGTAETQYF,TGTGCCAGCAGCTATGGCGGGACTGCAGAGACCCAGTACTTC
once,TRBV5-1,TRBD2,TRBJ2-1,CASSRSAGGSYNEQFF,TGCGCCAGCAGCCGGTCAGCGGGAGGGAGTTACAATGAGCAGTTCTTC
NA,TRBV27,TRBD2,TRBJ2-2,CASSSPSGSITGELFF,TGTGCCAGCAGTTCCCCTAGCGGGAGTATCACCGGGGAGCTGTTTTTT
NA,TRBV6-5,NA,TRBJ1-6,CASSPDRKGNSPLHF,TGTGCCAGCAGCCCTGACAGGAAGGGAAATTCACCCCTCCACTTT
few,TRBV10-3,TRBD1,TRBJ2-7,CAIRTSGGRDEQYF,TGTGCCATCAGGACCTCAGGGGGCCGGGACGAGCAGTACTTC